Listed below are T cell receptor beta chains from one sample, sequenced in a study of response to subunit inactivated influenza vaccine. TCRdb called the RT-PCR reads again in MiXCR, with one record for every CDR3 protein. The sample has 590,000 or so distinct CDR3 sequences, 14% seen once. Source: PBMCs from blood, taken around 14 days before vaccination. These receptors all stem from a man in his forties or fifties who received an inactivated influenza vaccine. Both conserved end residues are part of each CDR3. D genes are given only for firm matches. A row's size may be missing; if present it is once, few, many or a size class.

d_call j_call v_call clone_size cdr3_nt cdr3_aa
TRBD2 TRBJ2-1 TRBV29-1 few TGCAGCGTTGCTTCTAGCGGGGGGGCGAATGAGCAGTTCTTC CSVASSGGANEQFF
TRBD2 TRBJ2-3 TRBV7-9 . TGTGCCAGCAGCTTATTGACGGGAGGGCCGGGTACAGATACGCAGTATTTT CASSLLTGGPGTDTQYF
TRBD1 TRBJ2-7 TRBV12-3/TRBV12-4 . TGTGCCAGCAGTCCGGTCGGGGCCGGCAGGGGGCACGAGCAGTACTTC CASSPVGAGRGHEQYF
. TRBJ2-2 TRBV28 few TGTGCCAGCAGCCGGGAATTGGGATCCACCGGGGAGCTGTTTTTT CASSRELGSTGELFF
TRBD2 TRBJ2-5 TRBV24-1 . TGTGCCACCAGTGATTTGCTTGAGCGGGAGGGCAGAGAGACCCAGTACTTC CATSDLLEREGRETQYF
. TRBJ2-1 TRBV14 many TGTGCCAGCAGCCAAGTTGTGGGAGGAGAGCAGTTCTTC CASSQVVGGEQFF
. TRBJ1-2 TRBV28 . TGTGCCAGCTCCGGCAGGCCCTCTAACTATGGCTACACCTTC CASSGRPSNYGYTF
. TRBJ2-5 TRBV20-1 few TGCAGTGCGCCAGGAAGCGGAAATCAAGAGACCCAGTACTTC CSAPGSGNQETQYF
. TRBJ2-1 TRBV4-3 few TGCGCCAGCAGCCAAGATCTCTACGGTCACAATGAGCAGTTCTTC CASSQDLYGHNEQFF
TRBD2 TRBJ2-1 TRBV11-2 . TGTGCCAGCAGCTTAATTGTGGGCGGGGGGGCTGAGCAGTTCTTC CASSLIVGGGAEQFF
TRBD2 TRBJ2-7 TRBV4-3 many TGCGCCAGCAGCCAAGATGAGGCTAGCGGATCCTACGAGCAGTACTTC CASSQDEASGSYEQYF
. TRBJ2-3 TRBV15 . TGTGCCACCAGCAGAGCCACCCGCACAGATACGCAGTATTTT CATSRATRTDTQYF
TRBD2 TRBJ2-1 TRBV5-1 . TGCGCCAGCAGCTCCAGGACTAGCGGGACCTCCTACAATGAGCAGTTCTTC CASSSRTSGTSYNEQFF
. TRBJ1-1 TRBV18 . TGTGCCAGCTCACCCGGAAAGGGGTCGAACTTGAACACTGAAGCTTTCTTT CASSPGKGSNLNTEAFF
. TRBJ2-7 TRBV28 . TGTGCCAGCAGTTTATTGGGAGAACAGCAGTACTTC CASSLLGEQQYF
. TRBJ2-3 TRBV2 few TGTGCCAGCAGTGGACGGACTGCGATACCAGATACGCAGTATTTT CASSGRTAIPDTQYF
. TRBJ2-1 TRBV29-1 few TGCAGCGTTGTGGGGAGTGGGGGTAGCTCCTACAATGAGCAGTTCTTC CSVVGSGGSSYNEQFF
. TRBJ1-5 TRBV19 few TGTGCCAGTAATCAGGGGCTGGAGCAGCCCCAGCATTTT CASNQGLEQPQHF
. TRBJ2-5 TRBV4-2 . TGTGCCAGCAGCCAAGAGGTCCGGTCCCAAGAGACCCAGTACTTC CASSQEVRSQETQYF
. TRBJ2-3 TRBV27 few TGTGCCAGCAGCCCTATCGGAGGGAGAAGCACAGATACGCAGTATTTT CASSPIGGRSTDTQYF
. TRBJ1-1 TRBV5-1 few TGCGCCAGCAGCTTGGGGCAGGGTGTTTTTGGAGCTTTCTTT CASSLGQGVFGAFF
. TRBJ2-2 TRBV7-9 . TGTGCCAGCAGCCCTCCGCTTGAAGGGGAGCTGTTTTTT CASSPPLEGELFF
TRBD2 TRBJ2-7 TRBV4-1 few TGCGCCAGCAGCCAGGGACTAGCGGGACGCTACGAGCAGTACTTC CASSQGLAGRYEQYF
. TRBJ2-1 TRBV2 . TGTGCCAGCAGTACTATAGCGGTACGTGAGCAGTTCTTC CASSTIAVREQFF
. TRBJ2-2 TRBV10-3 . TGTGCCATCGGGAGTAGCACGAACACCGGGGAGCTGTTTTTT CAIGSSTNTGELFF
. TRBJ1-1 TRBV3-1 few TGTGCCAGCAGCCATCAGGGGAGCACTGAAGCTTTCTTT CASSHQGSTEAFF
TRBD2 TRBJ2-2 TRBV20-1 few TGCAGTGCTAGAGATCTCCTGTTCTCTTCCGGGGGGGACACCGGGGAGCTGTTTTTT CSARDLLFSSGGDTGELFF
. TRBJ2-6 TRBV12-3/TRBV12-4 . TGTGCCAGCAGTTTAGGGATAAACTTTGGGGCCAACGTCCTGACTTTC CASSLGINFGANVLTF
TRBD2 TRBJ2-1 TRBV5-1 few TGCGCCAGCAGCTCTACTAGCGGGAGATCCTACAATGAGCAGTTCTTC CASSSTSGRSYNEQFF
. TRBJ1-1 TRBV6-2/TRBV6-3 few TGTGCCAGCAGCCGGGAAGGGAGCACTGAAGCTTTCTTT CASSREGSTEAFF
. TRBJ2-1 TRBV29-1 many TGCAGCGGGGATACGACAGACGCCTACAATGAGCAGTTCTTC CSGDTTDAYNEQFF
. TRBJ2-5 TRBV27 few TGTGCCAGCAGTTCCGGGGGAGGGGGCCAAGAGACCCAGTACTTC CASSSGGGGQETQYF
TRBD2 TRBJ2-5 TRBV24-1 . TGTGCCACCAGTGCGGGACTAGCGCCCCAAGAGACCCAGTACTTC CATSAGLAPQETQYF
TRBD2 TRBJ2-7 TRBV11-2 . TGTGCCAGCAGCGCAGGACTAGCGGGGTTTTACGAGCAGTACTTC CASSAGLAGFYEQYF
. TRBJ2-5 TRBV3-1 . TGTGCCAGCAGCCAAGATATTGGGGGGTCCAAGACCCAGTACTTC CASSQDIGGSKTQYF
TRBD2 TRBJ2-1 TRBV28 . TGTGCCAGCAGATTTGGTTTTCGGGCGGGGGGAAAGGCGCAGTTCTTC CASRFGFRAGGKAQFF
. TRBJ2-2 TRBV27 . TGTGCCAGCAGTCCTGCATGGGGGGGGGCCACCGGGGAGCTGTTTTTT CASSPAWGGATGELFF
. TRBJ2-1 TRBV12-3/TRBV12-4 . TGTGCCAGCAGTAATGACAGGTATTACAATGAGCAGTTCTTC CASSNDRYYNEQFF
TRBD2 TRBJ2-3 TRBV20-1 . TGCAGTGCTAGCGAGACTAGCGGGAACACAGATACGCAGTATTTT CSASETSGNTDTQYF
. TRBJ2-3 TRBV12-3/TRBV12-4 many TGTGCCAGCACCCCGATACTAGGAGGTGTAGATACGCAGTATTTT CASTPILGGVDTQYF
. TRBJ2-2 TRBV6-1 . TGTGCCAGCGCGGGGACAGTTAAGACCGGGGAGCTGTTTTTT CASAGTVKTGELFF
TRBD2 TRBJ2-1 TRBV6-1 . TGTGCCAGCAGCCGGGCGGGGGGTCTCTACAATGAGCAGTTCTTC CASSRAGGLYNEQFF
TRBD1 TRBJ1-2 TRBV12-3/TRBV12-4 . TGTGCCAGCACCCACAGGGGTTCGGTTGGCTACACCTTC CASTHRGSVGYTF
. TRBJ2-7 TRBV3-1 . TGTGCCAGCAGCCAAGAACACGGCGGCTACGCTACGAAGCAGTACTTC CASSQEHGGYATKQYF
. TRBJ1-6 TRBV6-2/TRBV6-3 few TGTGCCAGCAGAGAGGGGGGGACGAACAATTCACCCCTCCACTTT CASREGGTNNSPLHF
. TRBJ2-7 TRBV24-1 . TGTGCCACCAGTGAGGTTGGGACCGGGAACGAGCAGTACTTC CATSEVGTGNEQYF
TRBD1 TRBJ2-7 TRBV11-2 . TGTGCCAGCAGCCGAACAACAGGGGCCTACGAGCAGTACTTC CASSRTTGAYEQYF